These 30 T cell receptor beta chains were all obtained from the same sample, sequenced in a study of OX40 agonist ivuxolimab in advanced cancers. Only in-frame clones appear in the TCRdb table, and some are missing; sequencing was by immunoSEQ multiplex PCR. The sample consists of 65,000 to 75,000 clones, roughly 84% of them appearing once. Sample: CD4+ or CD8+ T cells sorted from blood, taken in a trial of the OX40 agonist ivuxolimab. The source is an adult with an advanced solid tumor such as melanoma, head and neck, liver or kidney cancer.

This sequence joins TRBV6-6 and TRBJ1-5; perhaps TRBD1 as D (6 bases). The ends were cut back, 5 bases at V and 9 bases at J, with 20 bases in the middle. Germline CDR1 and CDR2: MNHNY and SVGAGI (reference sequence). This CDR3 comprises 15 residues. CDR3 sequence reads: CASSLGNQGSLPQHF. Written as DNA, the CDR3 is TGTGCCAGCAGTCTGGGGAATCAGGGGAGCTTGCCCCAGCATTTT.

The table lists this clone with a count of one. This chain links TRBV19 with TRBJ2-2; perhaps TRBD2 as D (6 bases). The germline V and J ends were trimmed by 7 bases and 4 bases, with 16 bases remaining between them. CDR1 LNHDA and CDR2 SQIVND come from the germline V gene (reference sequence). The CDR3 is 15 residues long. CDR3 coding DNA: TGTGCCAGTAATCCCAACTTCGGGGGCACCGGGGAGCTGTTTTTT. It translates to CASNPNFGGTGELFF.

This clone appeared once. The V and J genes are TRBV4-2 and TRBJ1-5, with TRBD1 as a possible D gene (6 bases). There are 14 residues in the CDR3. V was shortened by 0 bases and J by 10 bases, with 13 bases between the two germline ends. Germline loops: CDR1 LGHNA, CDR2 YNFKEQ. The DNA for the CDR3 is TGTGCCAGCAGCCAAGATCGCCCAGGGGAACCCCAGCATTTT. Translating gives CASSQDRPGEPQHF.

This chain uses TRBV7-8 with TRBJ1-6, with D hard to call. CDR3 length equals 17 residues. Trimming stripped 0 bases from V and 0 bases from J, with 9 bases between. In germline, CDR1 is SGHVS, CDR2 FQNEAQ. DNA of the CDR3: TGTGCCAGCAGCTTAGCCGCCGGAAGCTCCTATAATTCACCCCTCCACTTT. Translation gives CASSLAAGSSYNSPLHF.

The V call is TRBV5-1, the J call TRBJ1-4; D perhaps matches TRBD1 (5 bases). CDR3 length: 17 amino acids. From germline, CDR1 is SGHRS and CDR2 YFSETQ. V shed 0 bases and J shed 0 bases, with 12 bases lying between them. CDR3 DNA: TGCGCCAGCAGCTTGGACGGGACGGTTGCAACTAATGAAAAACTGTTTTTT. It codes for CASSLDGTVATNEKLFF.

The chain carries TRBV7-8 and TRBJ1-5; TRBD1 matches 9 bases. This CDR3 has 16 residues. The ends lost 6 bases at V and 2 bases at J; junction bases unmatched: 8. Germline CDR1 reads SGHVS; CDR2 reads FQNEAQ. This CDR3 reads CASRNDRGFGNQPQHF. The CDR3 bases are TGTGCCAGCAGAAACGACAGGGGGTTTGGCAATCAGCCCCAGCATTTT.

This chain links TRBV18 with TRBJ2-1; D not resolved. Germline V gene lookup returns CDR1 KGHSH and CDR2 LQKENI. V was pared by 0 bases and J by 4 bases, with 7 bases between. The CDR3 contains 14 residues. DNA for the CDR3: TGTGCCAGCTCACCACCGAGCCTTTACAATGAGCAGTTCTTC. This codes for CASSPPSLYNEQFF.

V and J are TRBV30 and TRBJ2-5, with D maybe TRBD1 (6 bases). This CDR3 is built from 14 residues. Germline values: CDR1 GTSNPN, CDR2 SVGIG (reference sequence). V was clipped by 0 bases and J by 5 bases, with 13 bases between them. CDR3 in DNA: TGTGCCTGGAGTGTGGTCAGGGGATTGGAGACCCAGTACTTC. Its protein product is CAWSVVRGLETQYF. The full variable domain, rest sourced from reference TRBV30 and TRBJ2-5, is SQTIHQWPATLVQPVGSPLSLECTVEGTSNPNLYWYRQAAGRGLQLLFYSVGIGQISSEVPQNLSASRPQDRQFILSSKKLLLSDSGFYLCAWSVVRGLETQYFGPGTRLLVL.

This chain joins TRBV29-1 and TRBJ1-2; 9 nucleotides agree with TRBD1. CDR3 length: 14 amino acids. Germline CDR1 and CDR2: SQVTM and ANQGSEA. V was pared by 6 bases and J by 3 bases, with 8 bases of the junction left unmatched. CDR3 sequence: CSVKQGALDYGYTF. CDR3 in DNA: TGCAGCGTGAAACAGGGGGCCCTAGACTATGGCTACACCTTC.

This clone appeared a single time. V gene TRBV5-1 combines with J gene TRBJ1-1; D uncertain. This CDR3 contains 13 residues. Germline CDR1 is SGHRS and CDR2 is YFSETQ. Between the trimmed V and J ends, which lost 3 bases and 1 base, there was a span of 7 bases. The CDR3 coding sequence is TGCGCCAGCAGCTACACCTCGAACACTGAAGCTTTCTTT. This translates into CASSYTSNTEAFF.

The rearrangement joins TRBV14 to TRBJ1-1; 7 bases map to TRBD1. The V and J ends lost 1 base and 0 bases, in that order; junction bases with no gene match: 5. The length of the CDR3 is 16 residues. The germline V gene encodes CDR1 SGHDN and CDR2 FVKESK. The chain's CDR3 is CASSQGRGTMNTEAFF. The CDR3 DNA is TGTGCCAGCAGCCAAGGCAGGGGGACTATGAACACTGAAGCTTTCTTT.

The chain carries TRBV2 and TRBJ2-1; D gene uncertain. In germline, CDR1 is SNHLY, CDR2 FYNNEI. Trimming stripped 1 base from V and 0 bases from J, with 7 bases between. There are 15 residues in the CDR3. The CDR3 reads CASSEVGFSYNEQFF. CDR3 nucleotide sequence: TGTGCCAGCAGTGAAGTTGGCTTCTCCTACAATGAGCAGTTCTTC. Based on the CDR3 plus reference TRBV2 and TRBJ2-1, the full variable domain is EPEVTQTPSHQVTQMGQEVILRCVPISNHLYFYWYRQILGQKVEFLVSFYNNEISEKSEIFDDQFSVERPDGSNFTLKIRSTKLEDSAMYFCASSEVGFSYNEQFFGPGTRLTVL.

This chain joins TRBV5-4 and TRBJ2-5, with D possibly being TRBD1 (6 bases). Between the trimmed V and J ends, which lost 5 bases and 2 bases, there was a span of 16 bases. The CDR3 length is 15 residues. Germline values: CDR1 SGHNT, CDR2 YYREEE (reference sequence). The CDR3 DNA sequence: TGTGCCAGCAGTTCAGGTACAGGGTGGCAAGAGACCCAGTACTTC. It codes for CASSSGTGWQETQYF.

The chain recombines TRBV6-5 with TRBJ1-2, with no clear D. The CDR3 is 13 amino acids. V lost 3 bases and J 7 bases, leaving 12 bases between the germline ends. Germline V gene data show CDR1 as MNHEY and CDR2 as SVGAGI. In DNA form, the CDR3 reads TGTGCCAGCAGTTATTTTACCGGATCTGGCTACACCTTC. Translation: CASSYFTGSGYTF.

DNA for the CDR3: TGTGCCAGCAGTTACTCCAGGATAAGGGATGAAAAACTGTTTTTT. Translation: CASSYSRIRDEKLFF. The V call is TRBV6-5, the J call TRBJ1-4; no reliable D call. This CDR3 is built from 15 residues. The germline CDR1 and CDR2 sequences are MNHEY and SVGAGI. Deletions cut 0 bases from V and 6 bases from J, with 11 bases between.

The chain combines TRBV28 with TRBJ2-1; 7 nucleotides match TRBD1. Trimming cost V 1 base and J 2 bases; bases outside gene matches: 5. This CDR3 is 16 amino acids long. Germline V lookup: CDR1 MDHEN, CDR2 SYDVKM. Written as DNA, the CDR3 is TGTGCCAGCAGTTTATCCGGGACAGTAGCCTACAATGAGCAGTTCTTC. This codes for CASSLSGTVAYNEQFF.

The rearrangement joins TRBV9 to TRBJ1-3, with TRBD1 as a possible D gene (5 bases). V shed 3 bases and J shed 4 bases, with 5 bases lying between them. This CDR3 is built from 12 residues. Germline CDR1 reads SGDLS; CDR2 reads YYNGEE. This CDR3 is CASSGQGNTIYF. Written as DNA, the CDR3 is TGTGCCAGCAGCGGACAGGGAAACACCATATATTTT.

The chain combines TRBV18 with TRBJ1-5, with D possibly TRBD1 on 6 matching bases. Germline CDR1 and CDR2: KGHSH and LQKENI. The CDR3 has 12 residues. Trimming left V 4 bases short and J 6 bases short, with 7 bases between. The CDR3 DNA reads as TGTGCCAGCTCACAAGGGGGTCAGCCCCAGCATTTT. It is translated as CASSQGGQPQHF.

This clone has only a few counts. This CDR3 is missing its conserved last phenylalanine or tryptophan, likely due to a read error. The DNA is left out, because the CDR3 cannot be placed on it with certainty; the CDR3 is given as TCRdb lists it. The V call is TRBV15, the J call TRBJ2-4; TRBD2 reflects the table's D call only, with no check against the DNA. CDR1 LNHNV and CDR2 YYDKDF come from the germline V gene (reference sequence). From its first to its last residue, the CDR3 has 12 amino acids. This CDR3 reads CATSRDRAGRQI.

This chain uses TRBV7-9 with TRBJ1-1; possibly TRBD1 for D (5 bases). Deletions cut 8 bases from V and 1 base from J, with 11 bases between. Per germline, CDR1 SEHNR and CDR2 FQNEAQ (reference sequence). CDR3 size: 13 residues. In DNA, the CDR3 is TGTGCCAGCGGCAGGGACGGGAACACTGAAGCTTTCTTT. This encodes CASGRDGNTEAFF.

The chain carries TRBV2 and TRBJ2-3; D possibly matches TRBD1 or TRBD2 (5 bases each). Per the germline V gene, CDR1 is SNHLY and CDR2 is FYNNEI. V lost 5 bases to trimming and J lost 4 bases, with 19 bases between them. The CDR3 extends over 16 amino acids. The DNA of the CDR3 is TGTGCCAGCAGTCACCGGGACCCAGGGATGGCAGATACGCAGTATTTT. It specifies CASSHRDPGMADTQYF.

The rearrangement joins TRBV9 to TRBJ1-1, with a possible D match to TRBD1 (6 bases). Germline V CDR1 and CDR2: SGDLS, YYNGEE. The CDR3 is 14 amino acids. V was shortened by 3 bases and J by 5 bases, with 14 bases between the two germline ends. The CDR3 reads CASSGVVGGTEAFF. CDR3 coding DNA: TGTGCCAGCAGCGGGGTGGTAGGGGGAACTGAAGCTTTCTTT.

This clone was recorded once. This chain links TRBV2 with TRBJ2-1; the D is unclear. The V gene's germline CDR1 is SNHLY and CDR2 FYNNEI. CDR3 size: 12 residues. V was trimmed by 4 bases and J by 10 bases, leaving 11 bases between them. CDR3 region: CASSARVDEQFF. The CDR3 DNA reads as TGTGCCAGCAGTGCGAGAGTTGACGAGCAGTTCTTC.

J is TRBJ1-5 and V is TRBV30; D gene uncertain. The CDR3 sequence is 14 residues long. V lost 2 bases and J lost 5, with 13 bases in between. The germline V gene has CDR1 GTSNPN and CDR2 SVGIG (reference sequence). The CDR3, as DNA: TGTGCCTGGAGTATAAGCGGGAGCTATCAGCCCCAGCATTTT. Protein sequence: CAWSISGSYQPQHF. Full variable domain (rest looked up from reference TRBV30 and TRBJ1-5): SQTIHQWPATLVQPVGSPLSLECTVEGTSNPNLYWYRQAAGRGLQLLFYSVGIGQISSEVPQNLSASRPQDRQFILSSKKLLLSDSGFYLCAWSISGSYQPQHFGDGTRLSIL.

V gene TRBV7-2 combines with J gene TRBJ1-2, with TRBD1 matching over 9 bases. Trimming took 5 bases from V and 4 from J; bases not matched to a gene: 5. The germline CDR1 and CDR2 sequences are SGHTA and FQGNSA. The CDR3 has 14 residues. The CDR3 DNA follows: TGTGCCAGCAGCCGGGGACAGGGAGTCTATGGCTACACCTTC. Translation: CASSRGQGVYGYTF.

This clone was picked up many times. This chain links TRBV30 with TRBJ1-1, with no clear D. V was pared by 7 bases and J by 4 bases, with 16 bases between. The CDR3 covers 13 residues. The germline gives CDR1 GTSNPN, CDR2 SVGIG (reference sequence). The CDR3 nucleotides are TGTGCCTCGATCCCGAGGGAGGGCACTGAAGCTTTCTTT. Amino acids: CASIPREGTEAFF.

The rearrangement joins TRBV12-5 to TRBJ1-5; 7 bases map to TRBD1. This CDR3 comprises 20 residues. V dropped 0 bases and J dropped 0; count of bases not matched to a gene: 14. Germline V gene sequence: CDR1 LGHNT, CDR2 FRNRAP. CDR3 coding DNA: TGTGCTAGTGGTTTGGTAACTCGGTGGACAGGTGATTATAGCAATCAGCCCCAGCATTTT. It yields the protein CASGLVTRWTGDYSNQPQHF.

In nucleotides, the CDR3 is TGTGCCAGCTCACCACCGGGACTAGCGGGAGGAGAGGTCGAGCAGTACTTC. Translating it yields CASSPPGLAGGEVEQYF. The chain uses TRBV18 and TRBJ2-7, with TRBD2 matching over 15 bases. This CDR3 has 17 amino acids. Germline-derived CDR1 and CDR2 are KGHSH and LQKENI. V gave up 0 bases and J gave up 6 bases; unmatched junction bases: 6.

This chain connects TRBV6-5 to TRBJ2-2; 8 positions agree with TRBD2. V shed 2 bases, J shed 5 bases, and the junction held 4 bases outside the gene matches. The length of the CDR3 is 15 residues. Germline V gene lookup returns CDR1 MNHEY and CDR2 SVGAGI. The CDR3 here is CASSYGGLGTGELFF. Here the CDR3 DNA reads TGTGCCAGCAGTTACGGGGGACTAGGGACCGGGGAGCTGTTTTTT.

V and J are TRBV6-5 and TRBJ2-7; the D is unclear. Looked up from germline, CDR1 is MNHEY and CDR2 is SVGAGI. V lost 6 bases to trimming and J lost 3 bases, with 12 bases between them. The CDR3 runs 13 residues. This CDR3 reads CASSPEQSYEQYF. The CDR3 region has the DNA TGTGCCAGCAGCCCCGAACAGAGCTACGAGCAGTACTTC.